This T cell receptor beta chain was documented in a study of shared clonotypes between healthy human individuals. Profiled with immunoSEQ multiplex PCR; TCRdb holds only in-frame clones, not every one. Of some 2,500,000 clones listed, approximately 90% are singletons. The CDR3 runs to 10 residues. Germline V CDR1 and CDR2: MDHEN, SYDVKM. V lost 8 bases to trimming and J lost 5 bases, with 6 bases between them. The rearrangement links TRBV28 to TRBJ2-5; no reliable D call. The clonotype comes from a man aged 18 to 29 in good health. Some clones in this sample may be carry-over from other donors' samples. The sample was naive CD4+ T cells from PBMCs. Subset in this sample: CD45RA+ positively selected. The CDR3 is CASQRETQYF. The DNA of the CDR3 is TGTGCCAGCCAACGGGAGACCCAGTACTTC.